This T cell receptor (beta chain) appears in the sequencing data of a study of low-dose radiotherapy and immunotherapy resistance in tumors. Primers used for first-strand cDNA, a TRAV- and TRBV-specific set, covered both alpha and beta chains. TCRs underwent about 22 PCR cycles of amplification with a constant-region primer and V-primer adapter. One entry per CDR3 protein, called by TCRdb with MiXCR from the reads. The sample holds 100,000 or so distinct CDR3 sequences, 9.4% seen once. Noted time point: before trial treatment. Per the germline V gene, CDR1 is MNHEY and CDR2 is SMNVEV (reference sequence). The CDR3 extends over 13 amino acids. Trimming left V 5 bases short and J 7 bases short, with 14 bases between. In this sample, this clonotype turned up a few times.

The chain carries TRBV27 and TRBJ2-5; perhaps TRBD1 as D (5 bases). This sample comprised PBMCs, obtained before treatment. The clonotype comes from a male donor with prostate cancer. The CDR3 region is CASSPKGFGTQYF. CDR3 coding DNA: TGTGCCAGCAGTCCTAAGGGGTTTGGGACCCAGTACTTC.